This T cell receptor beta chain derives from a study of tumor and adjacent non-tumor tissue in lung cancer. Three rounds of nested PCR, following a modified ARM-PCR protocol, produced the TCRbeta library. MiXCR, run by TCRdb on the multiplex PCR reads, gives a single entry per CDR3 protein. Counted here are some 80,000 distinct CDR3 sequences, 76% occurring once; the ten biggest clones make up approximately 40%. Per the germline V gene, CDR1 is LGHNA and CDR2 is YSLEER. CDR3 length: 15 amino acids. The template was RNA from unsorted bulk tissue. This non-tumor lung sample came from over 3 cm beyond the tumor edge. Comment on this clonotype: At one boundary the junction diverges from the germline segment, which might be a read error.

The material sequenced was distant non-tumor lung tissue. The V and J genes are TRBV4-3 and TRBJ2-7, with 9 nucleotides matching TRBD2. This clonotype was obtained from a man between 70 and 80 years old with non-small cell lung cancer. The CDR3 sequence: CASSQEAGGPFEHYF. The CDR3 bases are TGCGCCAGCAGCCAAGAGGCGGGAGGGCCGTTCGAGCATTATTTC.